Shown below are 21 T cell receptor beta chains from a single sample sequenced in a study of T-cell memory formation after mild COVID-19. Each CDR3 protein is one row after TCRdb ran MiXCR on the 5' RACE reads. Seen here are 290,000 or so distinct CDR3 sequences, just under 20% observed once, and the top ten hold around a fifth. The sample consisted of PBMCs or a T cell subset sorted from them (not recorded which). The origin of the receptors is a man aged 18 to 29 who had mild COVID-19 (a few samples of this study predate the infection). Cell type and time point are not known.

This clonotype has only a few counts. The chain employs TRBV29-1 and TRBJ1-3; D remains unclear. Germline CDR1 and CDR2: SQVTM and ANQGSEA. The CDR3 runs 14 residues. V lost 5 bases, J lost 0 bases, and 11 bases lay in between. In DNA form, the CDR3 reads TGCAGCGTTCAAGGCGGCAGCTCTGGAAACACCATATATTTT. It codes for CSVQGGSSGNTIYF.

This clonotype was observed a few times. The chain links TRBV27 to TRBJ2-1, with D possibly being TRBD1 (6 bases). The CDR3 loop spans 13 amino acids. Germline-derived CDR1 and CDR2 are MNHEY and SMNVEV (reference sequence). V lost 6 bases and J 6 bases, leaving 12 bases between the germline ends. In DNA, the CDR3 is TGTGCCAGCAGAGCAACAGGGACCAATGAGCAGTTCTTC. This gives the protein CASRATGTNEQFF.

This chain uses TRBV9 with TRBJ2-1; 7 bases map to TRBD1. CDR1 is SGDLS, CDR2 YYNGEE, per germline. The CDR3 is 15 amino acids. Trimming removed 3 bases from V and 7 bases from J; junction bases left unmatched: 10. CDR3 sequence (DNA): TGTGCCAGCAGCGACGGGACAGTGGCTATAAATGAGCAGTTCTTC. This codes for CASSDGTVAINEQFF.

This clonotype was seen a handful of times. The gene calls are TRBV5-1 and TRBJ2-7; the D is unclear. This CDR3 is 15 amino acids long. Trimming left V 4 bases short and J 0 bases short, with 14 bases between. CDR1 is SGHRS, CDR2 YFSETQ, per germline. The CDR3: CASSRRSMSSYEQYF. The CDR3 coding sequence is TGCGCCAGCAGCCGACGGTCGATGAGCTCCTACGAGCAGTACTTC.

The chain uses TRBV4-3 and TRBJ1-4; 9 nucleotides match TRBD1. Losses at the gene ends were 8 bases for V and 3 bases for J; bases not matched to a gene: 4. This CDR3 is built from 14 residues. CDR1 is LGHNA and CDR2 is YSLEER in the germline V gene. The CDR3 reads CASGRQGANEKLFF. In nucleotides, the CDR3 is TGCGCCAGCGGGCGACAGGGGGCTAATGAAAAACTGTTTTTT.

At least ten counts were recorded for this clonotype. The chain couples TRBV10-3 to TRBJ2-7; D is unclear. Deletions cut 11 bases from V and 2 bases from J, with 19 bases between. The CDR3 totals 14 residues. Germline values: CDR1 ENHRY, CDR2 SYGVKD. DNA for the CDR3: TGTGCCGCACGATCCCAAGTGGGTCCCTACGAGCAGTACTTC. It codes for CAARSQVGPYEQYF.

The genes are TRBV12-3 or TRBV12-4 and TRBJ1-1, with D possibly being TRBD1 (6 bases). The CDR3 length is 15 residues. The V and J ends lost 6 bases and 0 bases respectively, with 14 bases between them. CDR3 residues: CASSPGTLMNTEAFF. CDR3 nucleotide sequence: TGTGCCAGCAGCCCAGGGACACTTATGAACACTGAAGCTTTCTTT.

The chain couples TRBV11-2 to TRBJ2-5, with D tentatively TRBD2 (6 bases). CDR3 length equals 15 residues. V lost 5 bases and J 5 bases, leaving 18 bases between the germline ends. Germline V gives CDR1 SGHAT, CDR2 FQNNGV. CDR3: CASSPRGWDEETQYF. For the CDR3, the DNA is TGTGCCAGCAGCCCCCGGGGGTGGGACGAGGAGACCCAGTACTTC.

V is TRBV11-2 and J is TRBJ2-7, with a weak D call TRBD1 (5 bases). The germline CDR1 and CDR2 sequences are SGHAT and FQNNGV. The CDR3 is 14 amino acids. Between the trimmed V and J ends, which lost 2 bases and 2 bases, there was a span of 10 bases. The CDR3 loop is CASSLWQQAYEQYF. CDR3 DNA sequence: TGTGCCAGCAGCTTATGGCAACAGGCCTACGAGCAGTACTTC.

This clonotype showed up many times. The chain carries TRBV4-1 and TRBJ1-1, with D unclear. The V end was cut by 1 base, the J end by 1 base, with 7 bases between. This CDR3 is built from 14 residues. Germline lookup yields CDR1 MGHRA and CDR2 YSYEKL. CDR3 in amino acids: CASSQGIANTEAFF. CDR3 coding DNA: TGCGCCAGCAGCCAAGGAATAGCGAACACTGAAGCTTTCTTT.

This clonotype was detected a few times. A junction end diverges from the germline sequence, so it may reflect a read error. The chain carries TRBV3-1 and TRBJ2-1, with 9 bases that match TRBD2. CDR3 length: 13 amino acids. Germline V gene lookup returns CDR1 LGHDT and CDR2 YNNKEL (reference sequence). The DNA of the CDR3 is TGTGCCAGCAGCCAGTTGGGAATAGCGGGGGTCCTCTTC. It codes for CASSQLGIAGVLF.

The genes are TRBV20-1 and TRBJ1-1, with 7 bases matching TRBD1. The germline V gene encodes CDR1 DFQATT and CDR2 SNEGSKA (reference sequence). Trimming at V came to 4 bases and at J to 6 bases, leaving 5 bases not matched to a gene. The CDR3 totals 12 residues. CDR3 in amino acids: CSATRQGSEAFF. The DNA for the CDR3 is TGCAGTGCTACCCGACAGGGCTCTGAAGCTTTCTTT.

A few counts support this clonotype. V and J are TRBV9 and TRBJ2-7; no firm D call. The germline V gene encodes CDR1 SGDLS and CDR2 YYNGEE. This CDR3 region has 16 residues. The V gene lost 0 bases and the J gene lost 1 base, with 14 bases spanning the gap. Here the CDR3 DNA reads TGTGCCAGCAGCGTAGCTAGGCAGGCTGGGTCCTACGAGCAGTACTTC. Translating it yields CASSVARQAGSYEQYF.

This clonotype was picked up many times. The gene calls are TRBV7-3 and TRBJ2-1; 9 bases are shared with TRBD2. The germline gives CDR1 SGHTA, CDR2 FQGTGA. V dropped 5 bases and J dropped 7; count of bases not matched to a gene: 9. This CDR3 has 15 amino acids. The CDR3 protein is CASSRGLAAGNEQFF. The CDR3 DNA reads TGTGCCAGCAGCCGGGGACTAGCCGCGGGAAATGAGCAGTTCTTC. Full variable domain (remainder filled in from reference TRBV7-3 and TRBJ2-1): GAGVSQTPSNKVTEKGKYVELRCDPISGHTALYWYRQSLGQGPEFLIYFQGTGAADDSGLPNDRFFAVRPEGSVSTLKIQRTERGDSAVYLCASSRGLAAGNEQFFGPGTRLTVL.

V gene TRBV5-5 combines with J gene TRBJ2-5; D gene ambiguous. Germline CDR1 and CDR2: SGHKS and YYEKEE (reference sequence). Trimming removed 3 bases at V and 4 bases at J, with 10 bases between. CDR3 size: 13 residues. Written as DNA, the CDR3 is TGTGCCAGCAGCTCACCCGACGGAGAGACCCAGTACTTC. This codes for CASSSPDGETQYF.

There are a few counts of this clonotype. The chain combines TRBV12-3 or TRBV12-4 with TRBJ2-5; D may be TRBD2 (5 bases). This CDR3 is built from 15 residues. The V end was cut by 7 bases, the J end by 7 bases, with 22 bases between. This CDR3 is CASTLEVGSGTTQYF. The CDR3 nucleotides are TGTGCCAGCACCTTAGAGGTGGGCTCGGGAACGACCCAGTACTTC.

The V gene is TRBV12-3 or TRBV12-4, the J gene TRBJ2-1; D tentatively fits TRBD1 or TRBD2 (6 bases each). The CDR3 is made up of 14 amino acids. Trimming pared 4 bases from V and 4 bases from J, leaving 11 bases between. The CDR3 bases are TGTGCCAGCAGTTGGGTAGGGGGGTACAATGAGCAGTTCTTC. Amino acids: CASSWVGGYNEQFF.

The table lists this clonotype with many counts. CDR3 nucleotides: TGTGCCAGCAGCTCCCGACAGAACACTGAAGCTTTCTTT. This gives the protein CASSSRQNTEAFF. This sequence joins TRBV7-9 and TRBJ1-1; D gene ambiguous. Trimming stripped 4 bases from V and 1 base from J, with 7 bases between. Germline V lookup: CDR1 SEHNR, CDR2 FQNEAQ (reference sequence). The CDR3 has 13 residues.

This clonotype was observed many times. The chain uses TRBV5-1 and TRBJ2-5, with 7 positions matching TRBD1. The junction had 9 bases not matched to a gene; V was cut back by 6 bases and J by 1 base. The CDR3 is 15 residues long. Germline CDR1 reads SGHRS; CDR2 reads YFSETQ. In nucleotides, the CDR3 is TGCGCCAGCACCCGGGACAGACTTTCCCAAGAGACCCAGTACTTC. Its translation: CASTRDRLSQETQYF.

V is TRBV18 and J is TRBJ2-6; TRBD1 is a possible D gene (5 bases). Germline V gene data show CDR1 as KGHSH and CDR2 as LQKENI. CDR3 length: 14 amino acids. The ends were cut back, 6 bases at V and 2 bases at J, with 8 bases in the middle. Here the CDR3 DNA reads TGTGCCAGCTCCCAGGGCGCTGGGGCCAACGTCCTGACTTTC. This codes for CASSQGAGANVLTF.

The chain recombines TRBV21-1 with TRBJ2-7. TRBV21-1 is classified as a pseudogene. This CDR3 has 14 amino acids. CDR3 loop: CASSKRQWCYEQYV. CDR3 nucleotide sequence: TGTGCCAGCAGCAAAAGGCAGTGGTGCTACGAGCAGTACGTC.